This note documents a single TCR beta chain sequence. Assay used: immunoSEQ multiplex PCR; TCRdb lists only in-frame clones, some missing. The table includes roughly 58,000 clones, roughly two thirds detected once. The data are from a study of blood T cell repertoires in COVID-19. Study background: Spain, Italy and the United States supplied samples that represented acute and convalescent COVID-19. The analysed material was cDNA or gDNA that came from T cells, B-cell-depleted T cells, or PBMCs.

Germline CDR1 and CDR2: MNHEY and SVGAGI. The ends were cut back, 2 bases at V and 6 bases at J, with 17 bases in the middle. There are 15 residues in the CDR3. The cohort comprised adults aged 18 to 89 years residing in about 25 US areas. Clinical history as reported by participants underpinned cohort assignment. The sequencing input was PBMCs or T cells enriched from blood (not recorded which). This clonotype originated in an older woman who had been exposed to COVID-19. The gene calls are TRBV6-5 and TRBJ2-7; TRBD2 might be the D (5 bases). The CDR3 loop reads CASSYRGITGGEQYF. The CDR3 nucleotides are TGTGCCAGCAGTTACCGAGGGATAACTGGTGGCGAGCAGTACTTC.